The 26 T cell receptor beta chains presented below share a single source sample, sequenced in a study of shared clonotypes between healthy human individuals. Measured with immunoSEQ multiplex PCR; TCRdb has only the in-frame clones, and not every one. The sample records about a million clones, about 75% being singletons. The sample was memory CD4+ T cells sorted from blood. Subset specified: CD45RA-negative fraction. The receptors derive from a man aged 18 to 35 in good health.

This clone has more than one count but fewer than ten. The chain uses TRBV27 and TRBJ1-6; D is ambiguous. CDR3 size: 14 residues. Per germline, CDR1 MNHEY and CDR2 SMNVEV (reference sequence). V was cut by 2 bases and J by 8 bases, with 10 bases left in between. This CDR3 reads CASSLNAIDSPLHF. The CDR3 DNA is TGTGCCAGCAGTTTAAACGCGATAGATTCACCCCTCCACTTT.

The DNA for the CDR3 is TGTGCCAGCAGAGCCGGGACTCAGCCCCAGCATTTT. It translates to CASRAGTQPQHF. V gene TRBV6-1 combines with J gene TRBJ1-5, with a weak D call TRBD1 (5 bases). There are 12 residues in the CDR3. In germline, CDR1 is MNHNS, CDR2 SASEGT. V was trimmed by 6 bases and J by 6 bases, leaving 9 bases between them.

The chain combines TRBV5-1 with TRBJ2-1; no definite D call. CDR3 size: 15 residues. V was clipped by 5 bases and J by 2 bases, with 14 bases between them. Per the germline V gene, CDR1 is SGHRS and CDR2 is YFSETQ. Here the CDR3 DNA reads TGCGCCAGCAGACCAACCTCCTCCCCCTACAATGAGCAGTTCTTC. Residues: CASRPTSSPYNEQFF.

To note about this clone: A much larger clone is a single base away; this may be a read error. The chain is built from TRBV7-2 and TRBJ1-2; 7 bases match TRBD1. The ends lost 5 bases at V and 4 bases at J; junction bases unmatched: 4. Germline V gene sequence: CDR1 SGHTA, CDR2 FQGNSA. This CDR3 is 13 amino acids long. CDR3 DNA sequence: TGTGCCAGCAGCACCGGGACAGTCTATGGCTACACCTTC. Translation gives CASSTGTVYGYTF.

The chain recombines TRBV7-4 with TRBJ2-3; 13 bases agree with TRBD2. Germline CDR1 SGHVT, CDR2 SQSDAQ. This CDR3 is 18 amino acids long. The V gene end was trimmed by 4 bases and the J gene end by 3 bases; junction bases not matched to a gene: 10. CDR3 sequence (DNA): TGTGCCAGCAGCTCTCGAGAACTAGCGGGAGGGCCAACAGATACGCAGTATTTT. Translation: CASSSRELAGGPTDTQYF.

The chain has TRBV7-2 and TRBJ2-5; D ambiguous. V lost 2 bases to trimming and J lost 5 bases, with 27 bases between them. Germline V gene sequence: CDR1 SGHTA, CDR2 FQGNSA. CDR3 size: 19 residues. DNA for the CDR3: TGTGCCAGCAGCTTAACAGAGTGGTGGGCGGAAGACCTTCCCGAGACCCAGTACTTC. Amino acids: CASSLTEWWAEDLPETQYF.

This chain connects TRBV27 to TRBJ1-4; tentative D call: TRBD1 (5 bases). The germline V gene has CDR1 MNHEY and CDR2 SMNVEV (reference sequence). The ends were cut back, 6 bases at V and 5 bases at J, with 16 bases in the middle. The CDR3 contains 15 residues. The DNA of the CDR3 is TGTGCCAGCAGCCGGCGGGACGACCCGAATGAAAAACTGTTTTTT. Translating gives CASSRRDDPNEKLFF.

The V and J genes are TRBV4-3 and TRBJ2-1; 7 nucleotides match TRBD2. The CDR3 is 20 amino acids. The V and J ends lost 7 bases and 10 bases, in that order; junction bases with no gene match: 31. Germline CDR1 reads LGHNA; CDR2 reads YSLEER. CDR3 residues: CASICGLIAGNYTPWGEQFF. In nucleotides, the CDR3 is TGCGCCAGCATCTGCGGACTAATAGCGGGCAACTATACCCCGTGGGGAGAGCAGTTCTTC.

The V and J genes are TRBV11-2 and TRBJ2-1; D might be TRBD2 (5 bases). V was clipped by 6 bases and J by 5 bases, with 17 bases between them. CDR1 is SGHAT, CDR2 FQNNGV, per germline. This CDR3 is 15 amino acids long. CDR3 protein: CASRRIEGLNNEQFF. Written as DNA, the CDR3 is TGTGCCAGCAGGCGTATCGAGGGCCTCAACAATGAGCAGTTCTTC.

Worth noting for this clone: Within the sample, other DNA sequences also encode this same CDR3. The CDR3 sequence: CASSDGNSPLHF. Here the CDR3 DNA reads TGTGCCAGCAGTGACGGTAATTCACCCCTCCACTTT. The chain links TRBV6-4 to TRBJ1-6; D uncertain. V dropped 2 bases and J dropped 6 bases, with 2 bases sitting between them. The length of the CDR3 is 12 residues. CDR1 is MRHNA and CDR2 is SNTAGT in the germline V gene.

Here the CDR3 DNA reads TGCGCCAGCAGCTTGGTACCAAAGATACAGAACTACGAGCAGTACTTC. Its translation: CASSLVPKIQNYEQYF. The chain is built from TRBV5-1 and TRBJ2-7, with unresolved D. This CDR3 has 16 amino acids. CDR1 and CDR2 (germline): SGHRS, YFSETQ. V lost 0 bases and J 3 bases, leaving 16 bases between the germline ends. Together with reference TRBV5-1 and TRBJ2-7, the CDR3 gives the full variable domain: KAGVTQTPRYLIKTRGQQVTLSCSPISGHRSVSWYQQTPGQGLQFLFEYFSETQRNKGNFPGRFSGRQFSNSRSEMNVSTLELGDSALYLCASSLVPKIQNYEQYFGPGTRLTVT.

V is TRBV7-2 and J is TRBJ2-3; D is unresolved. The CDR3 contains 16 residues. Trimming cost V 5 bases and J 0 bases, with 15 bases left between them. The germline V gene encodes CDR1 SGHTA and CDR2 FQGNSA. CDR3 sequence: CASSAPLTHSTDTQYF. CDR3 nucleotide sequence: TGTGCCAGCAGCGCCCCTTTAACTCATAGCACAGATACGCAGTATTTT. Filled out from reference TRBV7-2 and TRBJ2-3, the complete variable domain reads GAGVSQSPSNKVTEKGKDVELRCDPISGHTALYWYRQSLGQGLEFLIYFQGNSAPDKSGLPSDRFSAERTGGSVSTLTIQRTQQEDSAVYLCASSAPLTHSTDTQYFGPGTRLTVL.

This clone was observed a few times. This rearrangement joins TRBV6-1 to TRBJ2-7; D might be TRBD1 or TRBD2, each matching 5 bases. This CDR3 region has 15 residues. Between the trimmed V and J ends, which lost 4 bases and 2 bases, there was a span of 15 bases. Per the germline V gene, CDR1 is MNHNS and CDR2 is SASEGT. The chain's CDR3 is CASSAGTRSTYEQYF. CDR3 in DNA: TGTGCCAGCAGTGCCGGGACCAGGAGCACCTACGAGCAGTACTTC.

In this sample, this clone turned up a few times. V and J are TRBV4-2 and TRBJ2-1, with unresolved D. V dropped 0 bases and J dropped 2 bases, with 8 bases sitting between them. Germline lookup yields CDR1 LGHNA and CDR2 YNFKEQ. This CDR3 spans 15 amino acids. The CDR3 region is CASSQDPTTYNEQFF. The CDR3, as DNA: TGTGCCAGCAGCCAAGATCCGACAACCTACAATGAGCAGTTCTTC.

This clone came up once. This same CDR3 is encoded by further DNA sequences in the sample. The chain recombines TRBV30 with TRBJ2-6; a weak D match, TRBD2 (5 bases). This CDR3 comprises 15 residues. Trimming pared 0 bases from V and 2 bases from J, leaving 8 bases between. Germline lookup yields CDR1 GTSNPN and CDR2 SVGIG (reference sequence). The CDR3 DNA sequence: TGTGCCTGGAGTGTCCCGGGGACTGGGGCCAACGTCCTGACTTTC. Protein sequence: CAWSVPGTGANVLTF.

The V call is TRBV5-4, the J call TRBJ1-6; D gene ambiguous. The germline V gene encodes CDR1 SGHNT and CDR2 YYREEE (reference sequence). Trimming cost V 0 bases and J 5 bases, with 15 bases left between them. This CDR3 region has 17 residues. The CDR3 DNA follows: TGTGCCAGCAGCTTGGAATCCCCTGTGGTCCATAATTCACCCCTCCACTTT. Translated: CASSLESPVVHNSPLHF. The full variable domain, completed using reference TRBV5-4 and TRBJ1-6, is ETGVTQSPTHLIKTRGQQVTLRCSSQSGHNTVSWYQQALGQGPQFIFQYYREEENGRGNFPPRFSGLQFPNYSSELNVNALELDDSALYLCASSLESPVVHNSPLHFGNGTRLTVT.

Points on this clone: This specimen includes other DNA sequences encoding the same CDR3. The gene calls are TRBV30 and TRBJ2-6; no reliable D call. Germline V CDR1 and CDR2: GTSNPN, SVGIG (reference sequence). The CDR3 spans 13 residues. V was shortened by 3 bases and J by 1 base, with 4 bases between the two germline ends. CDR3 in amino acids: CAWRLSGANVLTF. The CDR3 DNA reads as TGTGCCTGGAGACTTTCTGGGGCCAACGTCCTGACTTTC.

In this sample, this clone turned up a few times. The CDR3 DNA follows: TGTGCCAGCAGCCTAAGACAGGGCACATTCGAAGAAAAACTGTTTTTT. This translates into CASSLRQGTFEEKLFF. The chain employs TRBV5-4 and TRBJ1-4, with 7 bases that match TRBD1. Trimming took 4 bases from V and 8 from J; bases not matched to a gene: 14. The CDR3 has 16 residues. CDR1 is SGHNT and CDR2 is YYREEE in the germline V gene (reference sequence).

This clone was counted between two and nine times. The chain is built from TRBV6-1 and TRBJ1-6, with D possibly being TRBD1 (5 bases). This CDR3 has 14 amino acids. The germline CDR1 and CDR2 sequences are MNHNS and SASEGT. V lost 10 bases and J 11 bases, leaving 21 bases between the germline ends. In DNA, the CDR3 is TGTGCCATAAAAGGGCAGGGAGGAGGGACACCCCTCCACTTT. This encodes CAIKGQGGGTPLHF.

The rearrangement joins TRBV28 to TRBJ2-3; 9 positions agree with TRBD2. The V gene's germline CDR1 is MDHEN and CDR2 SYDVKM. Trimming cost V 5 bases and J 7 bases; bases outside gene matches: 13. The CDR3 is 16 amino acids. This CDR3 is CASSPPRAGGSYTQYF. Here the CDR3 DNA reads TGTGCCAGCAGTCCCCCCCGAGCGGGGGGCTCGTATACGCAGTATTTT. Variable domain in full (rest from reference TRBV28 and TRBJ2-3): DVKVTQSSRYLVKRTGEKVFLECVQDMDHENMFWYRQDPGLGLRLIYFSYDVKMKEKGDIPEGYSVSREKKERFSLILESASTNQTSMYLCASSPPRAGGSYTQYFGPGTRLTVL.

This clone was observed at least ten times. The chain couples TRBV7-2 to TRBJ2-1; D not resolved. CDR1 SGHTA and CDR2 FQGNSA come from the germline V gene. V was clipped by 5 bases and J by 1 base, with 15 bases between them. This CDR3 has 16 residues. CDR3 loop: CASSMSFMISYNEQFF. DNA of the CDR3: TGTGCCAGCAGCATGTCCTTTATGATATCCTACAATGAGCAGTTCTTC.

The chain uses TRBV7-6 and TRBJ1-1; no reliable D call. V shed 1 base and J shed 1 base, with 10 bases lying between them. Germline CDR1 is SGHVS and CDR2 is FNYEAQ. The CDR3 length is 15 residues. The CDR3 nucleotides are TGTGCCAGCAGCTTAGTGGCGGGATCGAACACTGAAGCTTTCTTT. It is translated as CASSLVAGSNTEAFF.

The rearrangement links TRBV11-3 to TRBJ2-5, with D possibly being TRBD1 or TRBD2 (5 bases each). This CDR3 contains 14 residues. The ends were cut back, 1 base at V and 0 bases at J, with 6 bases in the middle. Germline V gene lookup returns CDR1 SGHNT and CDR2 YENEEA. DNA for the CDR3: TGTGCCAGCAGCTTAGGAGGGGACCAAGAGACCCAGTACTTC. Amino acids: CASSLGGDQETQYF.

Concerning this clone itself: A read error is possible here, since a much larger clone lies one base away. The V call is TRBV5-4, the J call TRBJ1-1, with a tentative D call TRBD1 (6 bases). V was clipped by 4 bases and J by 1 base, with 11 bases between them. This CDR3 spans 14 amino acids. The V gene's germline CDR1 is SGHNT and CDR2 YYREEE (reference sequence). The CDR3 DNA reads TGTGCCAGCAGCCCAGACAGGTGGAACACTGAAGCTTTCTTT. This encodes CASSPDRWNTEAFF.

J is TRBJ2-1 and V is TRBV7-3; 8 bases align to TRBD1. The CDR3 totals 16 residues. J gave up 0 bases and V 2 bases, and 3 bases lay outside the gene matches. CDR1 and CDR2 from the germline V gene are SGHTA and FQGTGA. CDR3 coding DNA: TGTGCCAGCAGCTTACAGGGGGCCCTCTCCTACAATGAGCAGTTCTTC. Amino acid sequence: CASSLQGALSYNEQFF.

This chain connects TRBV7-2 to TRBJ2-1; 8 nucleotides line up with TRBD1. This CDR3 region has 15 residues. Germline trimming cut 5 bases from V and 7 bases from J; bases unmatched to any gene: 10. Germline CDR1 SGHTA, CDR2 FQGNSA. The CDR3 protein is CASSQLSGGINEQFF. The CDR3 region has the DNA TGTGCCAGCAGCCAACTGTCAGGGGGCATTAATGAGCAGTTCTTC.